One and the same sample provided the 14 T cell receptor beta chains below, sequenced in a study of T cells expressing NK-cell markers (dated by TCRdb to 2018 to 2021). The library was built by means of 5' RACE. Sequencing was carried out with an Illumina HiSeq 2000. The reads, reprocessed by TCRdb, yield one row per CDR3 protein sequence and no DNA. This sample's clone table shows 440,000 or so distinct CDR3 sequences. About 7.3% of the sample lies in the top ten. The sequencing input was blood T cells: a sorted CD56 or NKG2C T cell subset, CD4+ or CD8+ T cells, or bulk PBMC T cells (not recorded which). These receptors were collected from a woman between 18 and 69 years old in good health.

V is TRBV7-9 and J is TRBJ2-7; there is no DNA to check the TCRdb D call of TRBD1. CDR3 length equals 14 residues. Germline CDR1 SEHNR, CDR2 FQNEAQ (reference sequence). The CDR3 sequence is CASSLRTGLYEQYF.

The chain combines TRBV20-1 with TRBJ1-3. The CDR3 runs to 14 residues. Germline CDR1 is DFQATT and CDR2 is SNEGSKA (reference sequence). The CDR3 reads CSANGQISGNTIYF.

The V gene is TRBV7-9, the J gene TRBJ2-3. The germline V gene has CDR1 SEHNR and CDR2 FQNEAQ (reference sequence). The CDR3 contains 12 residues. This CDR3 is CASSLATDTQYF.

The CDR3 protein is CASSQDLEDAGEQYF. The chain carries TRBV3-1 and TRBJ2-7; TCRdb names TRBD1, which stays unverified in the absence of DNA. Germline V gives CDR1 LGHDT, CDR2 YNNKEL (reference sequence). There are 15 residues in the CDR3.

The chain links TRBV2 to TRBJ2-1; TCRdb returns TRBD1, unconfirmable since there is no DNA. The CDR3 runs 12 residues. Germline-derived CDR1 and CDR2 are SNHLY and FYNNEI. The CDR3 sequence is CASRPGPGEQFF.

CDR3 amino acids: CASSQERQTYEQYF. The J gene is TRBJ2-7, the V gene TRBV4-3; checking the TCRdb D call of TRBD1 is not possible without DNA. CDR3 length equals 14 residues. The germline CDR1 and CDR2 sequences are LGHNA and YSLEER.

V is TRBV20-1 and J is TRBJ1-2; TCRdb outputs TRBD1, but without DNA this stays unchecked. The germline CDR1 and CDR2 sequences are DFQATT and SNEGSKA (reference sequence). The CDR3 totals 14 residues. The CDR3 sequence is CSARDLGGGYGYTF.

The chain carries TRBV12-3 or TRBV12-4 and TRBJ2-3; the D call from TCRdb, TRBD1, cannot be confirmed without DNA. CDR3 length equals 16 residues. CDR3 sequence: CASSLVRTGGRDTQYF.

The J gene is TRBJ2-1, the V gene TRBV6-5; lacking DNA, the TRBD2 call made by TCRdb goes unchecked. Germline values: CDR1 MNHEY, CDR2 SVGAGI. The CDR3 is made up of 15 amino acids. The CDR3 sequence: CASSYRGLADNEQFF.

CDR3 loop: CASSYRDVEQFF. J is TRBJ2-1 and V is TRBV6-6. CDR3 length: 12 residues. Germline V gives CDR1 MNHNY, CDR2 SVGAGI (reference sequence).

This chain connects TRBV20-1 to TRBJ2-2. Per germline, CDR1 DFQATT and CDR2 SNEGSKA (reference sequence). The CDR3 totals 11 residues. CDR3 sequence: CSGRGTGELFF.

V usage is TRBV7-3 and J usage is TRBJ2-2; as DNA is missing, the TRBD2 call by TCRdb cannot be tested. The CDR3 spans 16 residues. The germline gives CDR1 SGHTA, CDR2 FQGTGA. This CDR3 reads CASSFGTKFGGGELFF. The variable domain in full, completed from reference TRBV7-3 and TRBJ2-2, reads GAGVSQTPSNKVTEKGKYVELRCDPISGHTALYWYRQSLGQGPEFLIYFQGTGAADDSGLPNDRFFAVRPEGSVSTLKIQRTERGDSAVYLCASSFGTKFGGGELFFGEGSRLTVL.

The V call is TRBV7-9, the J call TRBJ2-3; there is no DNA to check the TCRdb D call of TRBD1. The germline CDR1 and CDR2 sequences are SEHNR and FQNEAQ (reference sequence). This CDR3 is 15 amino acids long. This chain's CDR3 is CASSIRDRATDTQYF.

The V call is TRBV20-1, the J call TRBJ1-2. The CDR3 is made up of 13 amino acids. In germline, CDR1 is DFQATT, CDR2 SNEGSKA (reference sequence). The CDR3 spells CSARSQVGYGYTF.